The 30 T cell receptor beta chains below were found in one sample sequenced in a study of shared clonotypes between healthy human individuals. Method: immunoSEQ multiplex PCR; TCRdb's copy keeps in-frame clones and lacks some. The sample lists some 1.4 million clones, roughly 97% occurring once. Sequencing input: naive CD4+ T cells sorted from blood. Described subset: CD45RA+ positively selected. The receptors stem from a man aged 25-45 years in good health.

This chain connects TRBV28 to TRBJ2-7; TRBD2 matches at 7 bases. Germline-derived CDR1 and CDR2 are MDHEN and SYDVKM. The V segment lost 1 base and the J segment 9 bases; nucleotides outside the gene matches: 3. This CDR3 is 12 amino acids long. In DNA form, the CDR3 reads TGTGCCAGCAGTTTATTAGCGGGCTCGCAGTACTTC. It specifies CASSLLAGSQYF.

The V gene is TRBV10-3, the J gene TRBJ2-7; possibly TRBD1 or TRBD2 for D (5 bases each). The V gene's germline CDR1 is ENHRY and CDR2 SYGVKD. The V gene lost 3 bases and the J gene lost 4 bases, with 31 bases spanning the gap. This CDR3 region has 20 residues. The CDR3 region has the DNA TGTGCCATCAGTGAAGGTTCCCGGGACCTGGGGTTTATTACCAGGTACGAGCAGTACTTC. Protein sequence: CAISEGSRDLGFITRYEQYF.

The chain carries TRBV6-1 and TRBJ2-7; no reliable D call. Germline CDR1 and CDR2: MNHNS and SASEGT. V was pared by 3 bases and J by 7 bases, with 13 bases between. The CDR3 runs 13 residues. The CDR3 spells CASSDHAPLEQYF. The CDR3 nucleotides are TGTGCCAGCAGTGATCACGCCCCCTTGGAGCAGTACTTC.

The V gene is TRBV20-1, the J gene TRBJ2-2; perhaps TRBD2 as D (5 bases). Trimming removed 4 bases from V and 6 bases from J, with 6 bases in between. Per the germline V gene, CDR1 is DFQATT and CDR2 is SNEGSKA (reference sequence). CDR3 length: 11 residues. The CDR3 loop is CSAMEAGELFF. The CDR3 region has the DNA TGCAGTGCTATGGAGGCCGGGGAGCTGTTTTTT.

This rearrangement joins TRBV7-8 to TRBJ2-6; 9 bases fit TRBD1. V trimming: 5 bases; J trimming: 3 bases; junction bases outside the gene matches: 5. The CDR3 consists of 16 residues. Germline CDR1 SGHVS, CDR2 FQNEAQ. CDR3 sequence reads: CASSPTGGSGANVLTF. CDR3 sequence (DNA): TGTGCCAGCAGCCCGACAGGGGGAAGTGGGGCCAACGTCCTGACTTTC.

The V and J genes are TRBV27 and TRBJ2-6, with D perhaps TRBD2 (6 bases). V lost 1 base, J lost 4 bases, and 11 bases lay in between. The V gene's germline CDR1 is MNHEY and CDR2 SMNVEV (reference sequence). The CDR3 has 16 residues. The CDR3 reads CASSLLGGPGANVLTF. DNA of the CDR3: TGTGCCAGCAGTTTATTGGGGGGTCCCGGGGCCAACGTCCTGACTTTC.

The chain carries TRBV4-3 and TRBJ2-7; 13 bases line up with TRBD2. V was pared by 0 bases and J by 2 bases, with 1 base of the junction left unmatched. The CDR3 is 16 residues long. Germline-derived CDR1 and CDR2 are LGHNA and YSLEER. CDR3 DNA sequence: TGCGCCAGCAGCCAAGAACTAGCGGGAGGGCCCTACGAGCAGTACTTC. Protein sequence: CASSQELAGGPYEQYF.

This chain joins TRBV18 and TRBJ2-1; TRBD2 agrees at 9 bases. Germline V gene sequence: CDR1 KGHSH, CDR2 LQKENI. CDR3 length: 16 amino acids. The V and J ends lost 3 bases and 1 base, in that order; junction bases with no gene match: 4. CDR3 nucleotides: TGTGCCAGCTCACCGGACCTAGCGGGATCCTACAATGAGCAGTTCTTC. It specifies CASSPDLAGSYNEQFF.

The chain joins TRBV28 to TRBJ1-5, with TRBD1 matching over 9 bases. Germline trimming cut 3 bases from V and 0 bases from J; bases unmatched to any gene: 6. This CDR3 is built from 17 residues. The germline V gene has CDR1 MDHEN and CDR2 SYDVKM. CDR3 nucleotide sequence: TGTGCCAGCAGTTTGGACAGGGGACGATATAGCAATCAGCCCCAGCATTTT. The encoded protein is CASSLDRGRYSNQPQHF. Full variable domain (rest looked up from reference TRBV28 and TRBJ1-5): DVKVTQSSRYLVKRTGEKVFLECVQDMDHENMFWYRQDPGLGLRLIYFSYDVKMKEKGDIPEGYSVSREKKERFSLILESASTNQTSMYLCASSLDRGRYSNQPQHFGDGTRLSIL.

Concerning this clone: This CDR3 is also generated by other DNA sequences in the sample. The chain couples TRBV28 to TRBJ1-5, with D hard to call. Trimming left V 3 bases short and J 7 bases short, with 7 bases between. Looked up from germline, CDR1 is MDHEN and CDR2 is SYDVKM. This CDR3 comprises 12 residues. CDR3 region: CASSLLGQPQHF. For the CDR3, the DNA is TGTGCCAGCAGTTTGCTGGGACAGCCCCAGCATTTT.

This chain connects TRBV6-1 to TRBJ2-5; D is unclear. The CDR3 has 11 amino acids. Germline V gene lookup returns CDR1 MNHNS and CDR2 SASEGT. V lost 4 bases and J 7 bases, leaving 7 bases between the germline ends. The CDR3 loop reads CASSGWATQYF. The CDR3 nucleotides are TGTGCCAGCAGTGGGTGGGCGACCCAGTACTTC.

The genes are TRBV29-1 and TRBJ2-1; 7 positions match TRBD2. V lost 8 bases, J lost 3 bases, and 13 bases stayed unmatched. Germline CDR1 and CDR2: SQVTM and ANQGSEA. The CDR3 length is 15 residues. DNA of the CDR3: TGCAGCTCGGGGTGGGAAGCGGGGATCTACAATGAGCAGTTCTTC. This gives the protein CSSGWEAGIYNEQFF.

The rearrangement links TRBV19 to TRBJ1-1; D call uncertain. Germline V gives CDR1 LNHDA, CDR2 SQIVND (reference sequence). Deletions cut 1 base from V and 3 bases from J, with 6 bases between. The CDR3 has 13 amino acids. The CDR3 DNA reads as TGTGCCAGTAGTATAGGAACCTACACTGAAGCTTTCTTT. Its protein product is CASSIGTYTEAFF.

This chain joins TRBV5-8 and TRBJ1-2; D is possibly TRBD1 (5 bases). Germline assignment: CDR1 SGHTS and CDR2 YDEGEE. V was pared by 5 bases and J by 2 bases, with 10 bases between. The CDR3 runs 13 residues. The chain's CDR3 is CASRRTLNYGYTF. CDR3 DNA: TGTGCCAGCAGACGGACACTCAACTATGGCTACACCTTC.

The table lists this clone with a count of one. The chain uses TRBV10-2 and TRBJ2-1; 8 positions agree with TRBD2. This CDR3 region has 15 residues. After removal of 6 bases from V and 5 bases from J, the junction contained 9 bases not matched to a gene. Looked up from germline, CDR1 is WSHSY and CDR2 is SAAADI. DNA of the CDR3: TGCGCCAGCAGCGCCCTAGCGGGCGCTAACAATGAGCAGTTCTTC. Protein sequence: CASSALAGANNEQFF.

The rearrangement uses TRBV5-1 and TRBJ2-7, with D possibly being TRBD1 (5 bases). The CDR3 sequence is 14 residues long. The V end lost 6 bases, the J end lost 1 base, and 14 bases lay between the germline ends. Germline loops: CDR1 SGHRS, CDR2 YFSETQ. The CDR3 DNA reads TGCGCCAGCACCCCGGCGGCAGGGTCCTACGAGCAGTACTTC. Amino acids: CASTPAAGSYEQYF. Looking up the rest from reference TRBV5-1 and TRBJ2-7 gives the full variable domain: KAGVTQTPRYLIKTRGQQVTLSCSPISGHRSVSWYQQTPGQGLQFLFEYFSETQRNKGNFPGRFSGRQFSNSRSEMNVSTLELGDSALYLCASTPAAGSYEQYFGPGTRLTVT.

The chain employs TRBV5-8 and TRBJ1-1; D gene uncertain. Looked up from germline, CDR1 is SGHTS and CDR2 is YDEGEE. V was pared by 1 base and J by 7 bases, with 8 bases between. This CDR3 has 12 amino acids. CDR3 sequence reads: CASSLPFVEAFF. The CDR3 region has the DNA TGTGCCAGCAGCTTGCCCTTCGTTGAAGCTTTCTTT.

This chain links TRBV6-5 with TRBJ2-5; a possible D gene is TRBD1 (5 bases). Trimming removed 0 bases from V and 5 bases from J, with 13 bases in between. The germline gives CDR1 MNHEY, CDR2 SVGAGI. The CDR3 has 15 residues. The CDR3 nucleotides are TGTGCCAGCAGTTACTCCAACTCCCCAGGGGAGACCCAGTACTTC. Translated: CASSYSNSPGETQYF.

The CDR3, as DNA: TGCGCCAGCAGCCAAGGACCACTGGATACGCAGTATTTT. Residues: CASSQGPLDTQYF. The rearrangement joins TRBV4-1 to TRBJ2-3, with unresolved D. Per germline, CDR1 MGHRA and CDR2 YSYEKL. The CDR3 contains 13 residues. V was cut by 1 base and J by 6 bases, with 8 bases left in between.

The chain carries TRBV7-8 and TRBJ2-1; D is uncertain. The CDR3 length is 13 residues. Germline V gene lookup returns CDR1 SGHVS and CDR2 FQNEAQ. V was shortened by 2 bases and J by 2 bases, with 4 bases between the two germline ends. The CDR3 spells CASSLRAYNEQFF. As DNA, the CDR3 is TGTGCCAGCAGCTTAAGGGCCTACAATGAGCAGTTCTTC.

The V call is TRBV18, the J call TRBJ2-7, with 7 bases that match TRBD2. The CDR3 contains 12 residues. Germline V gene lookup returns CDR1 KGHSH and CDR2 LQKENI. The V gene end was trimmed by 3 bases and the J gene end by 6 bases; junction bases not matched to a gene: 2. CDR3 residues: CASSPGLSEQYF. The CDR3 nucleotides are TGTGCCAGCTCACCGGGACTAAGCGAGCAGTACTTC.

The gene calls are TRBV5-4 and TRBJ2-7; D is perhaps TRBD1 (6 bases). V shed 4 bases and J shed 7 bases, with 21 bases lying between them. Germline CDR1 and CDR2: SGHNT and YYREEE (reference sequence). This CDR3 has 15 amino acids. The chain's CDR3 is CASSQGQTDWREQYF. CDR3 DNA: TGTGCCAGCAGCCAAGGACAGACCGACTGGCGTGAGCAGTACTTC.

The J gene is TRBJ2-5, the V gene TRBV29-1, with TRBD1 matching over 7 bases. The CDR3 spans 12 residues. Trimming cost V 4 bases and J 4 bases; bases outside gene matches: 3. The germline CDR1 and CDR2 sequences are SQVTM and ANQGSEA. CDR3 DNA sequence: TGCAGCGTTGGGACAGGTAGAGAGACCCAGTACTTC. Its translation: CSVGTGRETQYF.

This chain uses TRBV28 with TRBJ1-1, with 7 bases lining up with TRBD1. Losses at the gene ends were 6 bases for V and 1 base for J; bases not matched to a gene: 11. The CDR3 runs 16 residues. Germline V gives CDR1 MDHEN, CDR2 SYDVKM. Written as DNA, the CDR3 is TGTGCCAGCAGAGCTTACAGGGGTGTCAGGAACACTGAAGCTTTCTTT. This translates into CASRAYRGVRNTEAFF. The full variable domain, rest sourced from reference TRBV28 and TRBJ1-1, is DVKVTQSSRYLVKRTGEKVFLECVQDMDHENMFWYRQDPGLGLRLIYFSYDVKMKEKGDIPEGYSVSREKKERFSLILESASTNQTSMYLCASRAYRGVRNTEAFFGQGTRLTVV.

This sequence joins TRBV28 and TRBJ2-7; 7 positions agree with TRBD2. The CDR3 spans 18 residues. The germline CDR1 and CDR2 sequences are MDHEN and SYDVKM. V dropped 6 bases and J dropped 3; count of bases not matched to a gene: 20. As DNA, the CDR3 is TGTGCCAGCAGAGGTAGACGGCGACCCACTAGCGCACTCTACGAGCAGTACTTC. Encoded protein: CASRGRRRPTSALYEQYF.

The CDR3: CASSPQLGRNNEKLFF. In DNA form, the CDR3 reads TGTGCCAGCAGCCCCCAACTCGGACGGAATAATGAAAAACTGTTTTTT. The chain combines TRBV5-5 with TRBJ1-4; no reliable D call. The CDR3 runs to 16 residues. The V end was cut by 4 bases, the J end by 4 bases, with 17 bases between. The germline V gene encodes CDR1 SGHKS and CDR2 YYEKEE (reference sequence).

The CDR3 bases are TGTGCCAGCAGTCAGGACAGTGGCTACACCTTC. Translating it yields CASSQDSGYTF. This rearrangement joins TRBV2 to TRBJ1-2; possible D gene TRBD1, 6 bases. V was trimmed by 5 bases and J by 7 bases, leaving 8 bases between them. This CDR3 comprises 11 residues. Germline V gene sequence: CDR1 SNHLY, CDR2 FYNNEI.

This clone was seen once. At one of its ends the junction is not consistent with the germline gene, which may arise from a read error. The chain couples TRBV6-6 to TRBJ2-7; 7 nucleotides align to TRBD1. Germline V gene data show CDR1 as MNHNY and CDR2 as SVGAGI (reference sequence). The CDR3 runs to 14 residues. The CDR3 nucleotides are TGTGCCAGCAGTTACTCGGGGACAGAACAGTCGCCTTCCTTC. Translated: CASSYSGTEQSPSF.

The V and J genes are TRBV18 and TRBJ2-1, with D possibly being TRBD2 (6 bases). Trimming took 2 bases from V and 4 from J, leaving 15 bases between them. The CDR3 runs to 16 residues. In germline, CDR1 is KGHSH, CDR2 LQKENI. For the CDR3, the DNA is TGTGCCAGCTCACCAATAGTCCGGGACTTTTACAATGAGCAGTTCTTC. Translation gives CASSPIVRDFYNEQFF.

This chain's CDR3 is CASSSLAQQETQYF. The CDR3 DNA reads as TGTGCCAGCAGCTCCTTAGCGCAGCAAGAGACCCAGTACTTC. The rearrangement joins TRBV5-5 to TRBJ2-5; possible D gene TRBD2, 5 bases. CDR1 SGHKS and CDR2 YYEKEE come from the germline V gene (reference sequence). The CDR3 consists of 14 residues. Between the trimmed V and J ends, which lost 3 bases and 2 bases, there was a span of 11 bases.